The entry below gives a single T cell receptor (beta chain) sequence along with its context. Its antigen remains unidentified. Germline loops: CDR1 SGHTS, CDR2 YDEGEE. With 4 bases removed from V and 3 bases from J, the gap between germline ends came to 14 bases. This CDR3 region has 14 residues. Sequenced by immunoSEQ multiplex PCR; TCRdb stores in-frame clones only, minus some. Among about 14,000 clones, over 65% were seen once, and the ten largest hold 4% to 5%. This entry is derived from a study of T cell repertoires in ileal Crohn's disease. Broader study findings: Clonal expansions were more frequent in active smokers than non-smokers at surgery. Clonality above 26.8% at surgery always came with endoscopic recurrence.

This receptor was taken from an adult with Crohn's disease. Sequenced: ileal tissue. This rearrangement joins TRBV5-8 to TRBJ2-7, with a possible D match to TRBD1 (6 bases). As DNA, the CDR3 is TGTGCCAGCAGCACATCCACAGGGAACTACGAGCAGTACTTC. Translation: CASSTSTGNYEQYF.